The present T cell receptor (beta chain) was sequenced within a study of yellow fever vaccine responses in identical twins. The V gene's germline CDR1 is ENHRY and CDR2 SYGVKD. Deletions cut 10 bases from V and 8 bases from J, with 13 bases between. The CDR3 has 11 amino acids. This clonotype has just a few counts. TCRdb used MiXCR to reprocess the RT-PCR reads, holding one entry per CDR3 protein. The data contain some 2,800 distinct CDR3 sequences, about four fifths of them singletons. The origin of this receptor is a woman aged 18-30 years who received the yellow fever vaccine. This specimen consisted of T cells from blood (PBMCs), unsorted or a sorted subset (not recorded which), obtained before or after yellow fever vaccination (not recorded which). The chain links TRBV10-3 to TRBJ2-3; D unclear. CDR3 residues: CATRVSRTQYF. CDR3 coding DNA: TGTGCCACCCGGGTTTCTCGTACGCAGTATTTT.